The sequence of this T cell receptor beta chain was determined in a study of control samples from healthy donors and cancer patients. V was clipped by 1 base and J by 11 bases, with 14 bases between them. The CDR3 sequence is 12 residues long. CDR1 and CDR2 (germline): GTSNPN, SVGIG (reference sequence). The protocol was immunoSEQ multiplex PCR, while the TCRdb copy is restricted to in-frame clones and leaves out a portion. The sample records about 190,000 clones, around 93% being singletons. This TCR was recovered from a man aged 25 to 40 in good health. Material: blood. The gene calls are TRBV30 and TRBJ1-1, with D hard to call. For the CDR3, the DNA is TGTGCCTGGAGTGCCCCTCGTAGGATGGCTTTCTTT. The encoded protein is CAWSAPRRMAFF.